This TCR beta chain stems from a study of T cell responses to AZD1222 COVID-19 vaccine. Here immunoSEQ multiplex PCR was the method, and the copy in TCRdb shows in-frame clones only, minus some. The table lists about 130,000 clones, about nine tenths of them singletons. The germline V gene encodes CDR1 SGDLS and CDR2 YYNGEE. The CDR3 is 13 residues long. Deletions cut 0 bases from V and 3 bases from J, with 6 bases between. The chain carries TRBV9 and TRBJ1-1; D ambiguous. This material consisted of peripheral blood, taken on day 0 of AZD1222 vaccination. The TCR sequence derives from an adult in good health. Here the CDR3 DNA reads TGTGCCAGCAGCGTAGGCTCCCACACTGAAGCTTTCTTT. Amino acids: CASSVGSHTEAFF.